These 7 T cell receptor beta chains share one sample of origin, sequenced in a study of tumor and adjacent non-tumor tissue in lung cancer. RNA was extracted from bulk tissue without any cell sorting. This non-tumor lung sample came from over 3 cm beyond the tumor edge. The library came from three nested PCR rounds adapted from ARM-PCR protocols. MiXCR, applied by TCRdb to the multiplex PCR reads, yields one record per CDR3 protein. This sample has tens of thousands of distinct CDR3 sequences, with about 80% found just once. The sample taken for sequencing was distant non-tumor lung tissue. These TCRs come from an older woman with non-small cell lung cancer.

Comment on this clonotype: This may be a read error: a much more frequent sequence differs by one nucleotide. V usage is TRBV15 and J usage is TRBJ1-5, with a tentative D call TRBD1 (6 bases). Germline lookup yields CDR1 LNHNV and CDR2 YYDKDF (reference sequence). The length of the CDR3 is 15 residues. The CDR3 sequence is CATSPVSGGNKPQHF. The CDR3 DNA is TGTGCCACCAGCCCCGTCTCCGGGGGCAATAAGCCCCAGCATTTT.

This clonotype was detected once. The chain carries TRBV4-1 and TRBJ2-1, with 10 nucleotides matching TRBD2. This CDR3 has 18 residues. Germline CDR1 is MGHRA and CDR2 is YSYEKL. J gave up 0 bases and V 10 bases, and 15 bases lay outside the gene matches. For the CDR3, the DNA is TGCGCCACCGCGGCAAGCGGGAGGGAGCCAAGCTCCTACAATGAGCAGTTCTTC. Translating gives CATAASGREPSSYNEQFF.

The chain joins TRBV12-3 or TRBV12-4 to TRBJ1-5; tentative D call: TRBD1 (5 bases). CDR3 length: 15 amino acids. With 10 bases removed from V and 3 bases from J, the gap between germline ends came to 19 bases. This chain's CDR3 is CANRKQASSNQPQHF. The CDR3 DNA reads TGTGCCAACAGAAAACAGGCTAGTTCCAATCAGCCCCAGCATTTT.

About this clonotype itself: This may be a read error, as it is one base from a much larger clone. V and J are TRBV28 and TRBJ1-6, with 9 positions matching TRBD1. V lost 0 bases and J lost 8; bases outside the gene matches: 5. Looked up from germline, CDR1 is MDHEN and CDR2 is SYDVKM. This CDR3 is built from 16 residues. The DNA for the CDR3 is TGTGCCAGCAGTTTATGGGGACAGGGTTTTTATTCACCCCTCCACTTT. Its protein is CASSLWGQGFYSPLHF.

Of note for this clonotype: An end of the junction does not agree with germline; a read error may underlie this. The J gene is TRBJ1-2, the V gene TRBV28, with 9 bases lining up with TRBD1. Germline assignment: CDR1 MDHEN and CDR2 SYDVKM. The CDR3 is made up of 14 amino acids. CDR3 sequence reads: CASSSRDRVRGDTF. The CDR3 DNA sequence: TGTGCCAGCAGTTCCCGGGACAGGGTGCGTGGCGACACCTTC.

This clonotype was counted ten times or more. CDR3 in amino acids: CASEGPSSYEQYF. DNA of the CDR3: TGTGCCAGCGAGGGACCGAGCTCCTACGAGCAGTACTTC. This chain uses TRBV28 with TRBJ2-7, with D possibly being TRBD1 or TRBD2 (5 bases each). Germline loops: CDR1 MDHEN, CDR2 SYDVKM. The CDR3 length is 13 residues. The V and J ends lost 8 bases and 0 bases respectively, with 11 bases between them.

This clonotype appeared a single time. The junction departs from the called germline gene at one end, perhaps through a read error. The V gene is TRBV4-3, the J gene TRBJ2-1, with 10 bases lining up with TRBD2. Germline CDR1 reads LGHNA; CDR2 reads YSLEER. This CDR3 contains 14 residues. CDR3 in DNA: TGCGCCAGCAACCAAGCTAGCGGGGGCAGTGAGCAGTTCTTC. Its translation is CASNQASGGSEQFF.